This entry is about one T cell receptor (beta chain). The target antigen is unknown. The data stem from a study of cytomegalovirus exposure and HLA in healthy donors. Study context: In a previous analysis, about 100 million unique TCR beta sequences were found from 150 million to 200 million T cells.

V shed 5 bases and J 4 bases; nucleotides not matched to a gene: 8. The germline CDR1 and CDR2 sequences are ENHRY and SYGVKD. The CDR3 is 15 amino acids. PCR primers comprised 60 Vbeta and 13 Jbeta primers. The table came from immunoSEQ multiplex PCR; TCRdb's copy has only in-frame clones and leaves some out. The profile shows around 140,000 clones, around four fifths of them singletons. Notes on the study in general: Reported performance of the classifier showed diagnosis of cytomegalovirus status with high specificity and sensitivity.

This TCR came from a man aged 35 to 55 in good health and CMV-seronegative. The sequenced sample consisted of PBMCs. This chain uses TRBV10-3 with TRBJ2-1; the match to TRBD1 covers 7 bases. The CDR3 nucleotides read TGTGCCATCAGTTCGACAGGGCTGTCTTACAATGAGCAGTTCTTC. Its protein is CAISSTGLSYNEQFF.